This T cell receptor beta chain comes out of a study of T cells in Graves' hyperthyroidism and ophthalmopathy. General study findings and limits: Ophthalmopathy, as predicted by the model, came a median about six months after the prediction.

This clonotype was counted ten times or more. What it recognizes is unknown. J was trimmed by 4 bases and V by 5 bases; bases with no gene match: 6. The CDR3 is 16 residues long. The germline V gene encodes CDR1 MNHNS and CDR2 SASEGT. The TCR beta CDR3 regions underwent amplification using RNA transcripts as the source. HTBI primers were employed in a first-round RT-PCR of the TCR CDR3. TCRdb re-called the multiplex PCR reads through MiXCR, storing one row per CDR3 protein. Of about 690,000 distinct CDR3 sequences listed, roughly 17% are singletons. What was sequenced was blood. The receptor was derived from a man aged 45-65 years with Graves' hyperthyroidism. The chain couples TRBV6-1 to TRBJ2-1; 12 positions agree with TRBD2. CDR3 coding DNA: TGTGCCAGCAGTAGTAGGACTAGCGGGATTTACAATGAGCAGTTCTTC. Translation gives CASSSRTSGIYNEQFF.